This TCR beta chain was profiled in a study of technical replicates of blood from a handful of donors. Germline lookup yields CDR1 SGHTA and CDR2 FQGNSA. Trimming removed 1 base at V and 2 bases at J, with 11 bases between. The length of the CDR3 is 15 residues. Using immunoSEQ multiplex PCR, the repertoire was profiled, and TCRdb retains in-frame clones only, with some absent. The sample consists of 70,000 to 90,000 clones, around 94% of them appearing once. The clonotype was recovered from a human donor in good health. The chain links TRBV7-2 to TRBJ1-1; D ambiguous. The sequencing input was T cells isolated from PBMCs. The CDR3 reads CASSLGYYFNTEAFF. In nucleotides, the CDR3 is TGTGCCAGCAGCTTAGGTTACTATTTTAACACTGAAGCTTTCTTT.